This T cell receptor (beta chain) was captured by sequencing in a study of blood T cell repertoires in COVID-19. Turning to the study itself: Researchers got acute and convalescent COVID-19 samples from the United States, Italy and Spain. The analysed material was cDNA or gDNA that came from T cells, B-cell-depleted T cells, or PBMCs.

This clone came up once. The germline gives CDR1 SGHVS, CDR2 FQNEAQ. V lost 0 bases and J lost 3, with 9 bases in between. The CDR3 has 14 amino acids. How the authors handled the data: Amplification from reference gene primers served as the basis for estimated nucleated cell counts. Some clones are missing from TCRdb's copy, which holds only in-frame ones; the method was immunoSEQ multiplex PCR. That table supplies the V and J calls and clone size; D and trimming were determined from the DNA. The repertoire consists of about 24,000 clones, with about 89% occurring once and the leading ten covering 4.5% to 6.5%.

The receptor's source is a man aged 50-59 years with active COVID-19. The rearrangement uses TRBV7-8 and TRBJ2-7, with a tentative D call TRBD2 (5 bases). Sequenced sample: peripheral blood. The CDR3 here is CASSLAAGLYEQYF. The DNA of the CDR3 is TGTGCCAGCAGCTTAGCTGCGGGCCTCTACGAGCAGTACTTC.